This is a list of T cell receptor beta chains from one sample in a study of graft-versus-host responses after intestinal transplantation. Sequenced by immunoSEQ multiplex PCR; TCRdb stores in-frame clones only, minus some. The table lists roughly 100,000 clones, about 90% of them singletons. These receptors have no known antigen. The sample consisted of unstimulated CD4+ T cells sorted from spleen or lymph node cells, taken before intestinal transplant. The receptor set was obtained from a human donor who received an intestinal transplant. The CDR3 runs from the conserved cysteine through the conserved F or W. The order of the fields is J gene, D gene, V gene, CDR3 protein. A D gene is named only where the DNA matches it firmly.

j_gene: TRBJ1-5; d_gene: -; v_gene: TRBV6-1; CDR3aa: CASKRSGQPQHF
j_gene: TRBJ1-2; d_gene: -; v_gene: TRBV21-1; CDR3aa: CASSKGGTRNYGYTF
j_gene: TRBJ2-1; d_gene: TRBD2; v_gene: TRBV9; CDR3aa: CASSVAPGLADNEQFF
j_gene: TRBJ2-1; d_gene: -; v_gene: TRBV2; CDR3aa: CASSPYNEQFF
j_gene: TRBJ1-6; d_gene: -; v_gene: TRBV6-5; CDR3aa: CASSYRGDSPLHF
j_gene: TRBJ1-2; d_gene: -; v_gene: TRBV6-5; CDR3aa: CASRRTGTILYGYTF
j_gene: TRBJ2-7; d_gene: -; v_gene: TRBV6-5; CDR3aa: CASSYTRRTSYEQYF
j_gene: TRBJ2-7; d_gene: -; v_gene: TRBV5-6; CDR3aa: CASSFTGSYEQYF
j_gene: TRBJ2-3; d_gene: -; v_gene: TRBV30; CDR3aa: CAWRGEVSTDTQYF
j_gene: TRBJ2-2; d_gene: TRBD2; v_gene: TRBV5-6; CDR3aa: CASSLEGGPNTGELFF
j_gene: TRBJ2-4; d_gene: -; v_gene: TRBV6-6; CDR3aa: CASKTGNIQYF
j_gene: TRBJ1-2; d_gene: -; v_gene: TRBV5-6; CDR3aa: CASRVGRGSNYGYTF
j_gene: TRBJ1-4; d_gene: -; v_gene: TRBV4-2; CDR3aa: CASSQGVREIKLFF
j_gene: TRBJ1-5; d_gene: -; v_gene: TRBV19; CDR3aa: CASSKDVGGQPQHF
j_gene: TRBJ1-3; d_gene: -; v_gene: TRBV29-1; CDR3aa: CSVVREVGNTIYF
j_gene: TRBJ2-1; d_gene: TRBD1; v_gene: TRBV11-1; CDR3aa: CASSLDGQVWYNEQFF
j_gene: TRBJ2-1; d_gene: TRBD2; v_gene: TRBV10-3; CDR3aa: CAISESNRGGGRFF
j_gene: TRBJ2-1; d_gene: -; v_gene: TRBV11-2; CDR3aa: CASSLEGPHNEQFF
j_gene: TRBJ2-5; d_gene: TRBD2; v_gene: TRBV5-1; CDR3aa: CASSLGTSGNLLQETQYF
j_gene: TRBJ1-5; d_gene: -; v_gene: TRBV6-5; CDR3aa: CASSYSGPHQPQHF
j_gene: TRBJ1-5; d_gene: -; v_gene: TRBV27; CDR3aa: CASSPLDRSNQPQHF
j_gene: TRBJ1-5; d_gene: -; v_gene: TRBV15; CDR3aa: CATSRAPLAGSQPQHF
j_gene: TRBJ2-7; d_gene: TRBD2; v_gene: TRBV5-4; CDR3aa: CASSLAGVYEQYF
j_gene: TRBJ2-5; d_gene: TRBD2; v_gene: TRBV5-1; CDR3aa: CASSPQLGSGKQTQYF
j_gene: TRBJ1-2; d_gene: TRBD1; v_gene: TRBV20-1; CDR3aa: CSAGDRGGYTF
j_gene: TRBJ1-2; d_gene: TRBD1; v_gene: TRBV19; CDR3aa: CASSRDRSLSTNGYTF
j_gene: TRBJ2-5; d_gene: TRBD2; v_gene: TRBV14; CDR3aa: CASSQGTSGSRETQYF
j_gene: TRBJ2-2; d_gene: TRBD2; v_gene: TRBV7-6; CDR3aa: CASSLVGGRDTGELFF
j_gene: TRBJ1-4; d_gene: -; v_gene: TRBV27; CDR3aa: CASSQGAVGAREKLFF
j_gene: TRBJ1-5; d_gene: -; v_gene: TRBV2; CDR3aa: CASSGRAGSYQPQHF
j_gene: TRBJ1-2; d_gene: -; v_gene: TRBV19; CDR3aa: CASSIERHYGYTF
j_gene: TRBJ2-7; d_gene: -; v_gene: TRBV15; CDR3aa: CATSRDLGRYEQYF
j_gene: TRBJ2-1; d_gene: -; v_gene: TRBV7-3; CDR3aa: CASSLALAAYNEQFF
j_gene: TRBJ1-6; d_gene: -; v_gene: TRBV5-4; CDR3aa: CASSPEGLGNSPLHF
j_gene: TRBJ2-2; d_gene: TRBD1; v_gene: TRBV25-1; CDR3aa: CASSEWDRGGTGELFF
j_gene: TRBJ2-5; d_gene: TRBD2; v_gene: TRBV6-1; CDR3aa: CASLAGMETQYF
j_gene: TRBJ2-7; d_gene: -; v_gene: TRBV21-1; CDR3aa: CAPGRDHEQYF
j_gene: TRBJ2-5; d_gene: -; v_gene: TRBV6-5; CDR3aa: CASRGGQETQYF
j_gene: TRBJ2-1; d_gene: TRBD2; v_gene: TRBV10-1; CDR3aa: CASMAGGGNEQFF
j_gene: TRBJ1-1; d_gene: -; v_gene: TRBV27; CDR3aa: CASREQGEAFF
j_gene: TRBJ1-2; d_gene: -; v_gene: TRBV27; CDR3aa: CASSSRRAGIFGYTF
j_gene: TRBJ1-3; d_gene: -; v_gene: TRBV7-9; CDR3aa: CASNRKGYGNTIYF
j_gene: TRBJ2-3; d_gene: -; v_gene: TRBV2; CDR3aa: CASSLAEQGRDTQYF
j_gene: TRBJ2-7; d_gene: TRBD2; v_gene: TRBV5-1; CDR3aa: CASSVGLAVEQYF
j_gene: TRBJ2-1; d_gene: -; v_gene: TRBV10-1; CDR3aa: CASTPGGERGNEQFF
j_gene: TRBJ2-1; d_gene: -; v_gene: TRBV18; CDR3aa: CASSPGLNNEQFF
j_gene: TRBJ2-4; d_gene: -; v_gene: TRBV7-2; CDR3aa: CASSPLGENIQYF
j_gene: TRBJ1-1; d_gene: -; v_gene: TRBV7-9; CDR3aa: CASSPQTGLNTEAFF
j_gene: TRBJ1-1; d_gene: -; v_gene: TRBV11-2; CDR3aa: CASSSSQGNTEAFF
j_gene: TRBJ2-1; d_gene: TRBD2; v_gene: TRBV2; CDR3aa: CASRLGTSSYNEQFF
j_gene: TRBJ1-5; d_gene: TRBD1; v_gene: TRBV2; CDR3aa: CASSGRTGGGQPQHF
j_gene: TRBJ1-1; d_gene: -; v_gene: TRBV7-6; CDR3aa: CASSGYKSTEAFF
j_gene: TRBJ1-5; d_gene: TRBD1; v_gene: TRBV6-1; CDR3aa: CASSNTGGRDQPQHF
j_gene: TRBJ2-1; d_gene: -; v_gene: TRBV6-4; CDR3aa: CASSAEGSNEQFF
j_gene: TRBJ1-2; d_gene: TRBD1; v_gene: TRBV14; CDR3aa: CASSQGLTGGYGYTF
j_gene: TRBJ2-1; d_gene: -; v_gene: TRBV5-1; CDR3aa: CASSQDSLSYNEQFF
j_gene: TRBJ2-1; d_gene: -; v_gene: TRBV7-3; CDR3aa: CASSLSSAYNEQFF
j_gene: TRBJ1-5; d_gene: -; v_gene: TRBV19; CDR3aa: CASRGDKKKNSNQPQHF
j_gene: TRBJ2-7; d_gene: -; v_gene: TRBV27; CDR3aa: CASSWAGGLYEQYF
j_gene: TRBJ2-3; d_gene: TRBD2; v_gene: TRBV7-3; CDR3aa: CASSLTGTTPRSTDTQYF